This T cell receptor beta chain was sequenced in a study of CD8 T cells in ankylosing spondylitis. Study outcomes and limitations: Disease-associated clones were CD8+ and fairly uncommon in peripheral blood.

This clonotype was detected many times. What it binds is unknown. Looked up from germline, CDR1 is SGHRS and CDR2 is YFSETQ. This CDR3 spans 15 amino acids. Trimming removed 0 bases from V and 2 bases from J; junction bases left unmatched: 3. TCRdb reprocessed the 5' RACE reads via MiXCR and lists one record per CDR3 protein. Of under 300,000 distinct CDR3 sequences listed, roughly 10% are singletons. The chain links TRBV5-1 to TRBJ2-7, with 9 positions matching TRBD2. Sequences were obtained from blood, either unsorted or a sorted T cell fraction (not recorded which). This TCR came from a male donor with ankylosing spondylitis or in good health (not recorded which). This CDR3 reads CASSLEAGGTYEQYF. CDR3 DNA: TGCGCCAGCAGCTTGGAGGCGGGAGGGACCTACGAGCAGTACTTC.